The next 22 T cell receptor beta chains were all read from a single sample in a study of CD8 T cells in ankylosing spondylitis. Each CDR3 protein gets one entry after TCRdb re-called the 5' RACE reads with MiXCR. The sample has 100,000 to 150,000 distinct CDR3 sequences; 17% are singletons. Their antigens are not known. Study results and caveats: Blood from ankylosing spondylitis patients appeared to carry a characteristic roughly 8-variant TCR beta motif.

The source material was blood, either unsorted or a sorted T cell fraction (not recorded which). Receptors originate from a male donor with ankylosing spondylitis.

This clonotype occurred once. The chain combines TRBV7-9 with TRBJ2-7; 7 bases align to TRBD1. The germline V gene encodes CDR1 SEHNR and CDR2 FQNEAQ (reference sequence). Germline trimming cut 4 bases from V and 6 bases from J; bases unmatched to any gene: 6. CDR3 size: 13 residues. The CDR3 region is CASSSQTGVEQYF. The CDR3 DNA is TGTGCCAGCAGCTCACAAACAGGGGTCGAGCAGTACTTC.

The table lists this clonotype with a few counts. The V call is TRBV7-3, the J call TRBJ2-7; 7 nucleotides align to TRBD1. The CDR3 extends over 17 amino acids. CDR1 and CDR2 (germline): SGHTA, FQGTGA. Losses at the gene ends were 2 bases for V and 2 bases for J; bases not matched to a gene: 12. The CDR3 is CASSLPHGQVRPYEQYF. The CDR3 bases are TGTGCCAGCAGCTTACCCCACGGACAGGTTCGACCCTACGAGCAGTACTTC.

This sequence joins TRBV3-1 and TRBJ2-7; 8 bases align to TRBD2. Germline V gene sequence: CDR1 LGHDT, CDR2 YNNKEL (reference sequence). J lost 5 bases, V lost 5 bases, and 11 bases had no gene match. CDR3 length equals 15 residues. CDR3 protein: CASSSYGTSNNEQYF. As DNA, the CDR3 is TGTGCCAGCAGCAGTTACGGGACTAGTAACAACGAGCAGTACTTC.

The gene calls are TRBV27 and TRBJ2-2; tentatively, D is TRBD1 or TRBD2 (5 bases each). In germline, CDR1 is MNHEY, CDR2 SMNVEV (reference sequence). V was clipped by 8 bases and J by 7 bases, with 11 bases between them. The CDR3 covers 12 residues. In DNA form, the CDR3 reads TGTGCCAGCCAAGGGACCGACGGGGAGCTGTTTTTT. Amino acids: CASQGTDGELFF.

This clonotype has more than one count but fewer than ten. The chain is built from TRBV24-1 and TRBJ2-3; 11 nucleotides line up with TRBD2. The J segment lost 0 bases and the V segment lost 7 bases, leaving 5 bases of the junction unmatched. Germline lookup yields CDR1 KGHDR and CDR2 SFDVKD. The CDR3 loop spans 16 amino acids. CDR3 DNA sequence: TGTGCCACCAGAGGGACTAGCGGAACTAGCACAGATACGCAGTATTTT. Translated, it gives CATRGTSGTSTDTQYF.

V and J are TRBV12-3 or TRBV12-4 and TRBJ1-3, with D possibly being TRBD1 (5 bases). V lost 5 bases and J 2 bases, leaving 10 bases between the germline ends. The CDR3 contains 14 residues. In DNA form, the CDR3 reads TGTGCCAGCAGTCTCGGGACGGCTGGAAACACCATATATTTT. This codes for CASSLGTAGNTIYF.

The chain has TRBV6-5 and TRBJ1-5, with D possibly matching TRBD1 (5 bases). Germline values: CDR1 MNHEY, CDR2 SVGAGI. Trimming took off 0 bases at V and 2 bases at J, with 17 bases between the two ends. The CDR3 contains 18 residues. CDR3 residues: CASSYSSGGIYGNQPQHF. The CDR3 bases are TGTGCCAGCAGTTACTCGTCGGGGGGAATCTATGGCAATCAGCCCCAGCATTTT.

This clonotype was counted many times. This rearrangement joins TRBV29-1 to TRBJ2-1; 9 nucleotides agree with TRBD2. Germline values: CDR1 SQVTM, CDR2 ANQGSEA. The ends lost 7 bases at V and 4 bases at J; junction bases unmatched: 8. The CDR3 has 14 amino acids. Written as DNA, the CDR3 is TGCAGCGCGGAGTCTAGCGGGGTTTACAATGAGCAGTTCTTC. It is translated as CSAESSGVYNEQFF.

In its sample, this clonotype was seen a few times. The rearrangement joins TRBV4-1 to TRBJ1-5, with TRBD1 as a possible D gene (6 bases). Per germline, CDR1 MGHRA and CDR2 YSYEKL. V gave up 5 bases and J gave up 0 bases, with 11 bases separating them. The CDR3 has 15 amino acids. In DNA form, the CDR3 reads TGCGCCAGCAGCTCCGGACAGTTTAGCAATCAGCCCCAGCATTTT. Protein: CASSSGQFSNQPQHF.

A few counts support this clonotype. V usage is TRBV7-9 and J usage is TRBJ2-3, with D unresolved. The CDR3 is made up of 16 amino acids. V lost 0 bases to trimming and J lost 0 bases, with 10 bases between them. Germline V gene data show CDR1 as SEHNR and CDR2 as FQNEAQ (reference sequence). The CDR3 DNA is TGTGCCAGCAGCTTAGCCGAGGACGTTAGCACAGATACGCAGTATTTT. Translating it yields CASSLAEDVSTDTQYF.

J is TRBJ2-7 and V is TRBV28; D unclear. Trimming removed 3 bases at V and 4 bases at J, with 7 bases between. CDR3 size: 12 residues. Germline loops: CDR1 MDHEN, CDR2 SYDVKM. CDR3 in amino acids: CASSFLQYEQYF. Written as DNA, the CDR3 is TGTGCCAGCAGTTTTTTACAATACGAGCAGTACTTC.

This rearrangement joins TRBV7-9 to TRBJ2-2; D assignment may be TRBD1 or TRBD2 (5 bases each). Germline V lookup: CDR1 SEHNR, CDR2 FQNEAQ (reference sequence). Trimming took off 5 bases at V and 6 bases at J, with 13 bases between the two ends. The CDR3 spans 14 residues. The CDR3 spells CASSHRGESGELFF. In DNA, the CDR3 is TGTGCCAGCAGCCACAGAGGGGAGTCCGGGGAGCTGTTTTTT.

A few counts support this clonotype. This rearrangement joins TRBV6-1 to TRBJ2-2; tentative D call: TRBD1 (5 bases). Germline-derived CDR1 and CDR2 are MNHNS and SASEGT. Deletions cut 8 bases from V and 0 bases from J, with 10 bases between. The CDR3 consists of 14 residues. CDR3 amino acids: CASRPDTNTGELFF. CDR3 in DNA: TGTGCCAGCCGGCCGGACACGAACACCGGGGAGCTGTTTTTT.

This clonotype has a count of ten or more. This chain uses TRBV11-2 with TRBJ2-3; TRBD2 matches at 14 bases. V was pared by 9 bases and J by 0 bases, with 11 bases of the junction left unmatched. CDR1 and CDR2 from the germline V gene are SGHAT and FQNNGV. CDR3 size: 18 residues. CDR3 region: CASRTGTSGSASTDTQYF. CDR3 in DNA: TGTGCCAGTAGAACCGGGACTAGCGGGAGCGCTAGCACAGATACGCAGTATTTT. Supplemented by reference TRBV11-2 and TRBJ2-3, the full variable domain reads EAGVAQSPRYKIIEKRQSVAFWCNPISGHATLYWYQQILGQGPKLLIQFQNNGVVDDSQLPKDRFSAERLKGVDSTLKIQPAKLEDSAVYLCASRTGTSGSASTDTQYFGPGTRLTVL.

This clonotype was recorded a few times. DNA for the CDR3: TGTGCCAGCAGTGCCGACAGGGTTACTGAAGCTTTCTTT. This encodes CASSADRVTEAFF. The chain has TRBV27 and TRBJ1-1; 7 bases map to TRBD1. CDR1 is MNHEY and CDR2 is SMNVEV in the germline V gene (reference sequence). Germline trimming cut 5 bases from V and 5 bases from J; bases unmatched to any gene: 5. CDR3 length: 13 amino acids.

This sequence joins TRBV7-9 and TRBJ2-1, with D hard to call. V gave up 4 bases and J gave up 0 bases, with 10 bases separating them. The length of the CDR3 is 15 residues. Germline lookup yields CDR1 SEHNR and CDR2 FQNEAQ (reference sequence). The CDR3 DNA sequence: TGTGCCAGCAGCTCCGTGGAGAGCTCCTACAATGAGCAGTTCTTC. Translating gives CASSSVESSYNEQFF. Combining the CDR3 with reference TRBV7-9 and TRBJ2-1 gives the whole variable domain DTGVSQNPRHKITKRGQNVTFRCDPISEHNRLYWYRQTLGQGPEFLTYFQNEAQLEKSRLLSDRFSAERPKGSFSTLEIQRTEQGDSAMYLCASSSVESSYNEQFFGPGTRLTVL.

The rearrangement joins TRBV20-1 to TRBJ2-5; the D call may be TRBD1 or TRBD2 (5 bases each). Germline lookup yields CDR1 DFQATT and CDR2 SNEGSKA (reference sequence). There are 12 residues in the CDR3. The germline V and J ends were trimmed by 6 bases and 4 bases, with 12 bases remaining between them. CDR3 in DNA: TGCAGTGCCCGCAATGGGGGAGAGACCCAGTACTTC. It yields the protein CSARNGGETQYF.

This clonotype was counted between two and nine times. The genes are TRBV9 and TRBJ2-7; 8 nucleotides match TRBD1. Germline V gene sequence: CDR1 SGDLS, CDR2 YYNGEE. The CDR3 length is 14 residues. V lost 1 base, J lost 4 bases, and 4 bases stayed unmatched. The DNA of the CDR3 is TGTGCCAGCAGCGTATCCCGACAGGGGTACGAGCAGTACTTC. Residues: CASSVSRQGYEQYF.

J is TRBJ2-7 and V is TRBV7-9; D unclear. V was shortened by 5 bases and J by 3 bases, with 17 bases between the two germline ends. The length of the CDR3 is 15 residues. CDR1 and CDR2 (germline): SEHNR, FQNEAQ (reference sequence). In DNA, the CDR3 is TGTGCCAGCAGCCCTCCAACCGCGTCCAGCTACGAGCAGTACTTC. Translating gives CASSPPTASSYEQYF.

This clonotype has ten or more counts. The gene calls are TRBV12-3 or TRBV12-4 and TRBJ2-2; no reliable D call. The V end was cut by 7 bases, the J end by 8 bases, with 11 bases between. The CDR3 is made up of 12 amino acids. CDR3 loop: CASTNPRGELFF. The CDR3 DNA sequence: TGTGCCAGCACTAACCCCAGAGGGGAGCTGTTTTTT.

In this sample, this clonotype turned up a few times. The CDR3 DNA sequence: TGTGCCAGCAGCTTACGGAGGACCCTCGAAGAGCAGTTCTTC. Translating it yields CASSLRRTLEEQFF. V and J are TRBV13 and TRBJ2-1; tentative D call: TRBD2 (5 bases). Germline V CDR1 and CDR2: PRHDT, FYEKMQ (reference sequence). This CDR3 is built from 14 residues. V lost 2 bases and J 10 bases, leaving 15 bases between the germline ends. Using reference TRBV13 and TRBJ2-1 for the parts outside the CDR3, the full variable domain is AAGVIQSPRHLIKEKRETATLKCYPIPRHDTVYWYQQGPGQDPQFLISFYEKMQSDKGSIPDRFSAQQFSDYHSELNMSSLELGDSALYFCASSLRRTLEEQFFGPGTRLTVL.

The table lists this clonotype with a count of one. The chain links TRBV28 to TRBJ1-5; 8 bases fit TRBD1. The junction had 8 bases not matched to a gene; V was cut back by 5 bases and J by 2 bases. In germline, CDR1 is MDHEN, CDR2 SYDVKM. The CDR3 covers 16 residues. The CDR3 sequence is CASSSRGLGGNQPQHF. DNA of the CDR3: TGTGCCAGCAGTAGCAGGGGGCTGGGCGGCAATCAGCCCCAGCATTTT.